What follows is one T cell receptor (beta chain) and its context. What it binds is not known. The CDR3 loop spans 13 amino acids. In germline, CDR1 is SGHDT, CDR2 YYEEEE. Trimming took 3 bases from V and 1 from J, leaving 7 bases between them. Repertoires were generated with immunoSEQ multiplex PCR, while TCRdb's copy carries only in-frame clones and drops some. The sample lists 25,000 to 30,000 clones, over 75% seen once, with about 31% in the top ten. These data belong to a study of OX40 agonist ivuxolimab in advanced cancers. The wider study: Ivuxolimab, an antibody acting as an agonist of OX40 (CD134), was used to treat patients.

Patients were ineligible given autoimmune disease history or systemic immunosuppression. Study results and caveats: On average, CD8+ T cells had more expanded clones than CD4+.

The chain couples TRBV5-6 to TRBJ1-1; D remains unclear. This clonotype was sampled from an adult with an advanced solid tumor such as melanoma, head and neck, liver or kidney cancer. The input for sequencing was CD4+ or CD8+ T cells sorted from blood, taken in a trial of the OX40 agonist ivuxolimab. As DNA, the CDR3 is TGTGCCAGCAGCTCACAAGGGAACACTGAAGCTTTCTTT. Residues: CASSSQGNTEAFF. Together with reference TRBV5-6 and TRBJ1-1, the CDR3 gives the full variable domain: DAGVTQSPTHLIKTRGQQVTLRCSPKSGHDTVSWYQQALGQGPQFIFQYYEEEERQRGNFPDRFSGHQFPNYSSELNVNALLLGDSALYLCASSSQGNTEAFFGQGTRLTVV.